A single sample gave rise to the 3 T cell receptor beta chains below, sequenced in a study of sequential checkpoint blockade in melanoma. Produced via immunoSEQ multiplex PCR; TCRdb's table is partial and in-frame only. The repertoire holds around 40,000 clones, with approximately 90% as singletons. Treatment reported: randomized to nivolumab then ipilimumab (arm A) or the reverse (arm B). The starting material was CD8+ T cells sorted from blood (inferred from file names), obtained from a patient given nivolumab and ipilimumab in sequence. The source is a human donor with melanoma.

The gene calls are TRBV7-3 and TRBJ1-2; possible D gene TRBD1, 6 bases. V was clipped by 3 bases and J by 6 bases, with 11 bases between them. From germline, CDR1 is SGHTA and CDR2 FQGTGA. The CDR3 totals 13 residues. In nucleotides, the CDR3 is TGTGCCAGCAGCTTCGACAGGTTACATGGCTACACCTTC. Protein product: CASSFDRLHGYTF.

The chain carries TRBV7-9 and TRBJ1-5; TRBD1 is a possible D gene (5 bases). From germline, CDR1 is SEHNR and CDR2 FQNEAQ (reference sequence). Trimming took off 3 bases at V and 1 base at J, with 10 bases between the two ends. This CDR3 region has 15 residues. DNA for the CDR3: TGTGCCAGCAGCTTGGGGCAGGTAAGCAATCAGCCCCAGCATTTT. Translation gives CASSLGQVSNQPQHF.

The genes are TRBV6-6 and TRBJ1-5; D ambiguous. Trimming shortened V by 4 bases and J by 2 bases, and 15 bases separated the two germline ends. Germline V gives CDR1 MNHNY, CDR2 SVGAGI (reference sequence). The CDR3 totals 16 residues. The chain's CDR3 is CASSSTLAGGNQPQHF. The CDR3 DNA reads as TGTGCCAGCAGTTCGACTCTAGCCGGGGGCAATCAGCCCCAGCATTTT.